This TCR beta chain appears in the sequencing data of a study of OX40 agonist ivuxolimab in advanced cancers. Broadly, across the study: Ivuxolimab was an agonistic, fully human IgG2 monoclonal antibody directed against OX40 (CD134), a costimulatory receptor. Intravenous ivuxolimab was administered to patients every 2 weeks at six dose levels: 0.01, 0.1, 0.3, 1.5, 3 and 10 mg/kg. Of the roughly 54 dose-escalation patients, hepatocellular carcinoma was present in 19, melanoma in roughly 15, renal cell carcinoma in 9 and head and neck cancer in 9. In the dose-escalation cohort, 65% to 85% of patients were male, and the mean age was approximately 60 years with a range of about 23 to 79. Patients were allowed to have had prior anti-PD-1, anti-PD-L1 or anti-CTLA-4 therapy, and 40% of the dose-escalation patients had been treated with checkpoint inhibitors. Partial responses occurred in three dose-escalation patients, of whom one had hepatocellular carcinoma and two had cutaneous melanoma. Peripheral TCRbeta sequencing aimed to test whether ivuxolimab altered TCR sequence diversity and caused clonal T-cell expansion. The paper reports the monotherapy dose-escalation portion (N ≈ 52 patients) of the phase I ivuxolimab trial.

For sequencing of the TCRbeta CDR3 region, genomic DNA was extracted from the sorted cells. The immunoSEQ Assay was used to sequence the TCRbeta CDR3 regions. As stored in TCRdb, this immuneACCESS dataset retains in-frame rearrangements with V and J assigned. A fraction of the clones does not appear; measured against another copy, unresolved V genes explain less than half of the discrepancy, and the remainder lacks a known reason. The sample data list about 60,000 clones, and over 80% of these were observed just once. The top ten hold 2% to 2.5% of the sample. The research as a whole found: Low levels of normalized T-cell clonal expansion were also shown by some nonresponding patients. At doses of 0.1 to 3.0 mg/kg, clonal expansion of both CD4+ and CD8+ blood T cells was observed from baseline to week 6. In the 0.1-3.0 mg/kg groups, partial responders were among the patients with the lowest normalized peripheral clonal expansion, particularly in CD8+ T cells. Which antigens the clonally expanded peripheral T cells were specific for was not determined. After ivuxolimab, CD8+ T cells had more expanded clones than CD4+ T cells on average.

V and J are truncated by 2 bases and 4 bases respectively, leaving an intervening sequence of 17 bases. The CDR3 has 16 amino acids, counting the end cysteine and phenylalanine. Just the 48-base CDR3 DNA is kept, in frame starting at base 1. Based on the germline V gene (reference sequence), the CDR1 and CDR2 sequences are MNHEY and SMNVEV. A note on this clone: Its antigen is not yet known. No clone much larger than this one lies a single base away; base qualities are absent.

Patients with a history of autoimmune disease or receiving systemic immunosuppression were excluded from the trial. Peripheral blood for TCR sequencing was drawn from every dose cohort at baseline, at cycle 4 day 1 and at cycle 7 day 1. Samples came from an open-label, multicenter, first-in-human phase I dose-escalation trial of ivuxolimab. Adults with locally advanced or metastatic head and neck squamous cell, hepatocellular, melanoma or renal cell carcinoma were enrolled in the trial. Before TCR sequencing, CD4+ and CD8+ T cells were separately sorted from peripheral blood. The V and J genes are TRBV27 and TRBJ2-5; the D segment cannot be called with confidence. The TCR originated in an adult with an advanced solid tumor such as melanoma, head and neck, liver or kidney cancer. Source: CD4+ or CD8+ T cells sorted from blood, taken in a trial of the OX40 agonist ivuxolimab. This receptor has the CDR3 CASSLRPRLEVETQYF. The nucleotide sequence is TGTGCCAGCAGTTTAAGGCCTCGATTGGAAGTAGAGACCCAGTACTTC.